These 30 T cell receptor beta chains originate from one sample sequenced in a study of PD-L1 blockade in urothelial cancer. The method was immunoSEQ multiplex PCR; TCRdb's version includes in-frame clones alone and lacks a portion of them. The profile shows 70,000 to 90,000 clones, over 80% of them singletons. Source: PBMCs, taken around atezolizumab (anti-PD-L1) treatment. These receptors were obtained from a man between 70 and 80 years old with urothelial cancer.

CDR3 amino acids: CASTPRTGDATGELFF. CDR3 nucleotide sequence: TGTGCCAGCACCCCCCGGACAGGAGACGCCACCGGGGAGCTGTTTTTT. V and J are TRBV25-1 and TRBJ2-2, with 7 bases matching TRBD1. From germline, CDR1 is MGHDK and CDR2 SYGVNS. The CDR3 is made up of 16 amino acids. V shed 7 bases and J 4 bases; nucleotides not matched to a gene: 12.

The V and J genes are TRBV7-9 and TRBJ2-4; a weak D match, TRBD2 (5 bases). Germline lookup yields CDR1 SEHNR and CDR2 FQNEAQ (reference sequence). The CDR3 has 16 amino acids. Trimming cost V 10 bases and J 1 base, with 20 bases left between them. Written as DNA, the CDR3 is TGTGCCACTAACCCGTCCGACCGAGGGGCCAAAAACATTCAGTACTTC. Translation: CATNPSDRGAKNIQYF.

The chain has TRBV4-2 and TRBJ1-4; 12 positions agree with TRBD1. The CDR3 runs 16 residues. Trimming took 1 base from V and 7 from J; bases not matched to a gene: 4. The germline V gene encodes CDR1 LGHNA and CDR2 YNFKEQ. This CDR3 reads CASSQGDRGQGEKLFF. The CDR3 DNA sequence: TGTGCCAGCAGCCAAGGGGACAGGGGGCAAGGTGAAAAACTGTTTTTT.

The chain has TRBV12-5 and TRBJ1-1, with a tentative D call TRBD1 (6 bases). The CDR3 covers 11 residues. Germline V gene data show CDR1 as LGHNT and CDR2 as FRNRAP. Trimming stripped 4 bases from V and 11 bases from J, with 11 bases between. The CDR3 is CASGSYRAAFF. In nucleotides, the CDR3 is TGTGCTAGTGGTTCGTACAGGGCGGCTTTCTTT.

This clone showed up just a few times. CDR3 in amino acids: CASSLGGVRETQYF. As DNA, the CDR3 is TGTGCCAGCAGCTTAGGGGGGGTCCGAGAGACCCAGTACTTC. The rearrangement joins TRBV7-2 to TRBJ2-5; the D gene is possibly TRBD2 (6 bases). CDR1 and CDR2 from the germline V gene are SGHTA and FQGNSA. The CDR3 is 14 amino acids. V shed 1 base and J shed 4 bases, with 10 bases lying between them.

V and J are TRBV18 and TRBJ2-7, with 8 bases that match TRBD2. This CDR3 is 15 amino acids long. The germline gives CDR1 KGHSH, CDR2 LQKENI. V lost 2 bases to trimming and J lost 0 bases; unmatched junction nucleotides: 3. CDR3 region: CASSPGSGTSYEQYF. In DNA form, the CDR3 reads TGTGCCAGCTCACCAGGTAGCGGGACCTCCTACGAGCAGTACTTC.

The CDR3 DNA reads TGCGCCAGCAGCCGGGGGGTGACCGACGAGCAGTACTTC. As protein: CASSRGVTDEQYF. The chain couples TRBV5-1 to TRBJ2-7; TRBD2 agrees at 7 bases. The ends lost 4 bases at V and 5 bases at J; junction bases unmatched: 6. From germline, CDR1 is SGHRS and CDR2 YFSETQ. The CDR3 is 13 amino acids.

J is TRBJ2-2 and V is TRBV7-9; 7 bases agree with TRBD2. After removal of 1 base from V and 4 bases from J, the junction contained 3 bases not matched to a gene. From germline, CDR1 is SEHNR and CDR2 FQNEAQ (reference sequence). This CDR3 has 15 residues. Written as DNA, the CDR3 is TGTGCCAGCAGCTTAGAAGCGGGGCTCACCGGGGAGCTGTTTTTT. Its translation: CASSLEAGLTGELFF.

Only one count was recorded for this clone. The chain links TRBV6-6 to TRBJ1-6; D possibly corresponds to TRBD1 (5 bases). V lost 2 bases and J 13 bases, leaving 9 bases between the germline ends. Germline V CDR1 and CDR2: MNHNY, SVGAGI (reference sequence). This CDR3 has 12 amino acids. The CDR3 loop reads CASSYDSGPLHF. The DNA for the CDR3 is TGTGCCAGCAGTTACGATTCAGGGCCCCTCCACTTT.

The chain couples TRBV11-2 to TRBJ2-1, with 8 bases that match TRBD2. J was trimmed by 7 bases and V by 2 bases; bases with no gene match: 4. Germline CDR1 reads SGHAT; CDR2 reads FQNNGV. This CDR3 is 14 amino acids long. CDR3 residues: CASSLSGLGNEQFF. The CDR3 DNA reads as TGTGCCAGCAGCTTATCGGGACTAGGTAATGAGCAGTTCTTC.

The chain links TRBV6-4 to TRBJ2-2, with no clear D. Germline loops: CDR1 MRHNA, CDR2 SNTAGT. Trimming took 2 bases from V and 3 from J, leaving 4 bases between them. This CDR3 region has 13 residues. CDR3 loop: CASSDTDTGELFF. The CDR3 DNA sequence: TGTGCCAGCAGTGACACGGACACCGGGGAGCTGTTTTTT.

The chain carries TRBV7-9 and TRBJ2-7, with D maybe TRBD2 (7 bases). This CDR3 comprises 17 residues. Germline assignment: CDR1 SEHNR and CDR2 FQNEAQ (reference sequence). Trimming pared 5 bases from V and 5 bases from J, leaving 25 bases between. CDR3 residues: CASSNRLGGVDLHEQYF. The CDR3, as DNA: TGTGCCAGCAGCAACCGACTAGGGGGGGTAGACCTCCACGAGCAGTACTTC.

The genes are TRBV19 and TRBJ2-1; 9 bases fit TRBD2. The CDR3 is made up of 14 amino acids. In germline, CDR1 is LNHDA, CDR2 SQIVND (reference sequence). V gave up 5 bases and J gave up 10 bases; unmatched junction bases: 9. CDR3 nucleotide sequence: TGTGCCAGTAGTTCCCTGGGGCTAGCGGGAGAGCAGTTCTTC. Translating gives CASSSLGLAGEQFF. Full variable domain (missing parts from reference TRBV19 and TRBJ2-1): DGGITQSPKYLFRKEGQNVTLSCEQNLNHDAMYWYRQDPGQGLRLIYYSQIVNDFQKGDIAEGYSVSREKKESFPLTVTSAQKNPTAFYLCASSSLGLAGEQFFGPGTRLTVL.

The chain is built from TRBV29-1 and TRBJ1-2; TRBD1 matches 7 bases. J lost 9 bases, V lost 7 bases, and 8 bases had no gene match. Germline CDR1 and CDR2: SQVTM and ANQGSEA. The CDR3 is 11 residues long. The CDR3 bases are TGCAGCGCTGACAGGGAGGTTAGCTACACCTTC. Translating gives CSADREVSYTF.

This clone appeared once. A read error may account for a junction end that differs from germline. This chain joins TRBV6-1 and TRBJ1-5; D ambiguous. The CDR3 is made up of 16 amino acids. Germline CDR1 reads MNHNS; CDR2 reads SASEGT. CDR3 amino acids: CASSEALSHSNRPQHF. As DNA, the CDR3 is TGTGCCAGCAGTGAAGCTTTGAGTCATAGCAATCGGCCCCAGCATTTT.

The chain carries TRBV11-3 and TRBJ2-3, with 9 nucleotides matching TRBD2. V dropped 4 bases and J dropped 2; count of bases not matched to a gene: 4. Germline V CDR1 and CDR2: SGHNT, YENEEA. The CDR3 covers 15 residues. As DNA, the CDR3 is TGTGCCAGCAGCTATCTAGCGGGGTTCACAGATACGCAGTATTTT. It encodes CASSYLAGFTDTQYF.

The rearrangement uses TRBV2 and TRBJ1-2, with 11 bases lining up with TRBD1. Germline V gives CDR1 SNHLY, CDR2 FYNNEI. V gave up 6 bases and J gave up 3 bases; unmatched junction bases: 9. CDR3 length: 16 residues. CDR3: CASSRDRGIPDYGYTF. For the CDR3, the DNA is TGTGCCAGCAGCCGGGACAGGGGGATCCCCGACTATGGCTACACCTTC.

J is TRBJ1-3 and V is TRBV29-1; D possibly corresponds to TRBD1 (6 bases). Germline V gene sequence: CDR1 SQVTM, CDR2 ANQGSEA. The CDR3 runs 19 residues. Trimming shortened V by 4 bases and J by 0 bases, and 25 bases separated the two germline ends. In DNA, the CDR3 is TGCAGCGTTGGACTTTCCGCGACCGGGACAAGTAACTCTGGAAACACCATATATTTT. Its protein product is CSVGLSATGTSNSGNTIYF.

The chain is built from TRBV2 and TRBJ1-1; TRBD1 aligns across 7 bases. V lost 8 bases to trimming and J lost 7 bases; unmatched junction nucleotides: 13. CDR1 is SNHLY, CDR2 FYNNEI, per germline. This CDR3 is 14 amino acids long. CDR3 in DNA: TGTGCCAGCTCCACGGGGGACAGCCAAATTGAAGCTTTCTTT. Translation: CASSTGDSQIEAFF.

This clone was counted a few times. The CDR3 DNA reads TGTGCCAGAAGCCCACCAGGGGTTATCAATGAGCAGTTCTTC. Translated, it gives CARSPPGVINEQFF. The chain uses TRBV5-3 and TRBJ2-1, with TRBD1 as a possible D gene (6 bases). TRBV5-3 is an ORF for which the function is uncertain. There are 14 residues in the CDR3. Trimming removed 4 bases at V and 6 bases at J, with 14 bases between.

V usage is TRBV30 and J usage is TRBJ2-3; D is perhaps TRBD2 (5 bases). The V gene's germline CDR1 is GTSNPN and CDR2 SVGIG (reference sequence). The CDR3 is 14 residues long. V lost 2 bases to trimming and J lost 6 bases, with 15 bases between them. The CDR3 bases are TGTGCCTGGAGTCTTCGGACTTCGGGCGATACGCAGTATTTT. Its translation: CAWSLRTSGDTQYF.

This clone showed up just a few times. The CDR3 DNA follows: TGTGCCAGCAGTGAAAGAGGGAGGAGACAGCCCCAGCATTTT. Encoded protein: CASSERGRRQPQHF. V gene TRBV25-1 combines with J gene TRBJ1-5; D unclear. Germline V lookup: CDR1 MGHDK, CDR2 SYGVNS. This CDR3 is 14 amino acids long. The V gene lost 2 bases and the J gene lost 7 bases, with 12 bases spanning the gap.

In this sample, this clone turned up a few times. The CDR3 DNA sequence: TGTGCCAGCAGCCCGGATGGGGGGTCCTACGAGCAGTACTTC. Its translation: CASSPDGGSYEQYF. The chain carries TRBV7-9 and TRBJ2-7; D is possibly TRBD2 (6 bases). V was shortened by 5 bases and J by 1 base, with 12 bases between the two germline ends. Germline V lookup: CDR1 SEHNR, CDR2 FQNEAQ (reference sequence). There are 14 residues in the CDR3.

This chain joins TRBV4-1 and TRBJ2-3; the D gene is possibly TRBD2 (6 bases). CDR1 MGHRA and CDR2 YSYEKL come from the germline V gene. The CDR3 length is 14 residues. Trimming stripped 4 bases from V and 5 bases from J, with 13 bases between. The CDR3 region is CASSLGLLIDTQYF. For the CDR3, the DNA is TGCGCCAGCAGCCTGGGACTCCTCATAGATACGCAGTATTTT.

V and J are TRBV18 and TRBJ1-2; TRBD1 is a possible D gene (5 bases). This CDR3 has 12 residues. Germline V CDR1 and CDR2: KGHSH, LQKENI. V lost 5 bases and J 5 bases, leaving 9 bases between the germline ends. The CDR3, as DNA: TGTGCCAGCTCAGATACAGGATATGGCTACACCTTC. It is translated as CASSDTGYGYTF.

CDR3 sequence: CASSYLSGSWGETQYF. The CDR3 DNA follows: TGTGCCAGCAGTTACCTCAGCGGGAGTTGGGGAGAGACCCAGTACTTC. The J gene is TRBJ2-5, the V gene TRBV6-6, with 8 positions matching TRBD2. Losses at the gene ends were 2 bases for V and 4 bases for J; bases not matched to a gene: 9. The CDR3 is made up of 16 amino acids. The germline V gene has CDR1 MNHNY and CDR2 SVGAGI (reference sequence).

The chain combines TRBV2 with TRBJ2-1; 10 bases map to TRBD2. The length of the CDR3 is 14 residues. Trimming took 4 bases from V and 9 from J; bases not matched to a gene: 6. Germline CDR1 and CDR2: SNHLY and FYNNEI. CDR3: CASSAGTSDTEQFF. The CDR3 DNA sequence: TGTGCCAGCAGTGCCGGGACTAGCGACACTGAGCAGTTCTTC.

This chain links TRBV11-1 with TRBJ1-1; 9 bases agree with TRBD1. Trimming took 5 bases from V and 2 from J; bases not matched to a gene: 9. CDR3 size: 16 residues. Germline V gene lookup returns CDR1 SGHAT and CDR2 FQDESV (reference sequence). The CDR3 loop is CASSRPGQGVNTEAFF. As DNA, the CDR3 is TGTGCCAGCAGCAGGCCGGGACAGGGAGTTAACACTGAAGCTTTCTTT.

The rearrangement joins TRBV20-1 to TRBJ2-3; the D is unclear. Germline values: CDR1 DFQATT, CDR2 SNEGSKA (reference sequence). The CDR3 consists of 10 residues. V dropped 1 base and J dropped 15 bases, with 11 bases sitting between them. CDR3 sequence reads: CSARGGYEYF. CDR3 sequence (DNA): TGCAGTGCTAGAGGCGGATACGAATATTTT.

The CDR3 protein is CASAAGPYGYTF. The CDR3 nucleotides are TGTGCCAGCGCGGCAGGGCCCTATGGCTACACCTTC. The chain couples TRBV9 to TRBJ1-2; tentatively, D is TRBD1 (5 bases). V was trimmed by 7 bases and J by 4 bases, leaving 11 bases between them. This CDR3 is built from 12 residues. Germline-derived CDR1 and CDR2 are SGDLS and YYNGEE.